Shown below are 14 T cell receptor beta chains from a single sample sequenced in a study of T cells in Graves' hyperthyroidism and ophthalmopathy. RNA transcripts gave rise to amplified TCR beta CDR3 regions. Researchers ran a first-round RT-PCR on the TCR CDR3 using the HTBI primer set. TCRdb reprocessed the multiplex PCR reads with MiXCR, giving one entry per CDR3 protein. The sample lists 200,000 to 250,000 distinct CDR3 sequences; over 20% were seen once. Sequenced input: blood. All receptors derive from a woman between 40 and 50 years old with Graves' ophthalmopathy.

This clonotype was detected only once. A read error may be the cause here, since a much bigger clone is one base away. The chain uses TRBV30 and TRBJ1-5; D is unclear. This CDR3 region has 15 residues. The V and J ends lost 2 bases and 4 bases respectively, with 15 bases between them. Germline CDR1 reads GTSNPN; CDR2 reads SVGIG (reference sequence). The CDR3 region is CAWSPPRRTNQPQHF. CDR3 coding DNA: TGTGCCTGGAGTCCCCCCCGACGGACGAATCAGCCCCAGCATTTT.

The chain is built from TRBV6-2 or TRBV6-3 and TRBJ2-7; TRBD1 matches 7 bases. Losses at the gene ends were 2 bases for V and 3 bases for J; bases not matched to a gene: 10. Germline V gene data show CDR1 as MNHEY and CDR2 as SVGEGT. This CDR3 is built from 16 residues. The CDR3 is CASSYGSGGIIYEQYF. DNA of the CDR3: TGTGCCAGCAGTTACGGGTCAGGGGGAATTATCTACGAGCAGTACTTC.

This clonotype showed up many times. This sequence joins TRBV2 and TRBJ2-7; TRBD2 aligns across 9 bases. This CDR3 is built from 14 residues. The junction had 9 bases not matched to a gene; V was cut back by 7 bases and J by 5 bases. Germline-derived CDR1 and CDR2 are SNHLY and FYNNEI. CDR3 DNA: TGTGCCAGCACCCGTTCGGGACTAGCCCACGAGCAGTACTTC. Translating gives CASTRSGLAHEQYF.

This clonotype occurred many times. The CDR3: CASSPRGPAGYQETQYF. Here the CDR3 DNA reads TGTGCCAGCAGCCCCCGAGGGCCAGCGGGGTACCAAGAGACCCAGTACTTC. J is TRBJ2-5 and V is TRBV11-1, with 7 positions matching TRBD2. The CDR3 length is 17 residues. Germline CDR1 is SGHAT and CDR2 is FQDESV (reference sequence). J gave up 0 bases and V 5 bases, and 12 bases lay outside the gene matches.

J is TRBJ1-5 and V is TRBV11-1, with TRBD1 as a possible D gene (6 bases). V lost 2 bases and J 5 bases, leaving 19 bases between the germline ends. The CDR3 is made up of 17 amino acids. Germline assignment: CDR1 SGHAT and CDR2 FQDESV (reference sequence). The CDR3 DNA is TGTGCCAGCAGCTTATCTGGGGGGGGGCTTGGCCATCAGCCCCAGCATTTT. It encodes CASSLSGGGLGHQPQHF.

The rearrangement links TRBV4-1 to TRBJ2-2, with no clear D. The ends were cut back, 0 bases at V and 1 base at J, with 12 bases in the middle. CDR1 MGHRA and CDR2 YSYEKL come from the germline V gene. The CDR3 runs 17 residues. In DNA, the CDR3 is TGCGCCAGCAGCCAAGATTCGCCTGCATTGAACACCGGGGAGCTGTTTTTT. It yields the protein CASSQDSPALNTGELFF.

This CDR3 reads CASRPTNNQPQHF. The CDR3 DNA follows: TGTGCCAGCAGACCTACCAACAATCAGCCCCAGCATTTT. The chain uses TRBV27 and TRBJ1-5; unclear D gene. In germline, CDR1 is MNHEY, CDR2 SMNVEV (reference sequence). The CDR3 is 13 amino acids. V was shortened by 6 bases and J by 3 bases, with 9 bases between the two germline ends.

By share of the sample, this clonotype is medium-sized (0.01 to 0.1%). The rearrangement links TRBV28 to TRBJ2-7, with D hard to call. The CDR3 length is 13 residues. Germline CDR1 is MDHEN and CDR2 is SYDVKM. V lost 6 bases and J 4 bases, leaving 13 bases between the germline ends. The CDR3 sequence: CASRDDLGYEQYF. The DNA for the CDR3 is TGTGCCAGCAGGGATGATCTAGGTTACGAGCAGTACTTC.

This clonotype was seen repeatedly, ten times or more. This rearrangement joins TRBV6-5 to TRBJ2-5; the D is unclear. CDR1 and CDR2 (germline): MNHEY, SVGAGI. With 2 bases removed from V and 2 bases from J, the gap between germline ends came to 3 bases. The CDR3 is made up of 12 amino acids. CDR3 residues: CASSYTQETQYF. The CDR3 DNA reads TGTGCCAGCAGTTACACGCAAGAGACCCAGTACTTC.

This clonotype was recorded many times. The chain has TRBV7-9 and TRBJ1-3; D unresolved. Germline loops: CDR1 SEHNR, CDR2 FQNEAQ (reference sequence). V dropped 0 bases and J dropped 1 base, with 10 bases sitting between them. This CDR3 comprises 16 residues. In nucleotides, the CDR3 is TGTGCCAGCAGCTTAGCGATAGGCGGATCTGGAAACACCATATATTTT. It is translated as CASSLAIGGSGNTIYF.

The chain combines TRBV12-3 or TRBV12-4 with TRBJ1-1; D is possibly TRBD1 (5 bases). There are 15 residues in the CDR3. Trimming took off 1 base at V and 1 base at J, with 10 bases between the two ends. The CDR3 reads CASSLGQFKNTEAFF. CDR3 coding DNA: TGTGCCAGCAGTTTAGGACAGTTTAAGAACACTGAAGCTTTCTTT.

CDR3 DNA: TGTGCCAGCAGGAGGGGTACGGACACTGAAGCTTTCTTT. Translated: CASRRGTDTEAFF. J is TRBJ1-1 and V is TRBV12-3 or TRBV12-4; D possibly corresponds to TRBD1 (5 bases). The CDR3 has 13 amino acids. V lost 6 bases, J lost 3 bases, and 11 bases lay in between.

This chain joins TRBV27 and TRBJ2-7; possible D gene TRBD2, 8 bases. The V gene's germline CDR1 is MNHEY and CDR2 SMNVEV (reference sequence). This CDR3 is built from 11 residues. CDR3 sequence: CVSGTAYEQYF. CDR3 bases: TGTGTTAGCGGGACAGCCTACGAGCAGTACTTC.

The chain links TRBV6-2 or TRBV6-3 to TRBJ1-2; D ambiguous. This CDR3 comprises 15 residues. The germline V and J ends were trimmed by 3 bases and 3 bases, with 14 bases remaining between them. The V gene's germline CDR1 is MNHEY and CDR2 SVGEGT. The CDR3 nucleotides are TGTGCCAGCAGTTATACAGCGGATGGGCACTATGGCTACACCTTC. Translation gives CASSYTADGHYGYTF.